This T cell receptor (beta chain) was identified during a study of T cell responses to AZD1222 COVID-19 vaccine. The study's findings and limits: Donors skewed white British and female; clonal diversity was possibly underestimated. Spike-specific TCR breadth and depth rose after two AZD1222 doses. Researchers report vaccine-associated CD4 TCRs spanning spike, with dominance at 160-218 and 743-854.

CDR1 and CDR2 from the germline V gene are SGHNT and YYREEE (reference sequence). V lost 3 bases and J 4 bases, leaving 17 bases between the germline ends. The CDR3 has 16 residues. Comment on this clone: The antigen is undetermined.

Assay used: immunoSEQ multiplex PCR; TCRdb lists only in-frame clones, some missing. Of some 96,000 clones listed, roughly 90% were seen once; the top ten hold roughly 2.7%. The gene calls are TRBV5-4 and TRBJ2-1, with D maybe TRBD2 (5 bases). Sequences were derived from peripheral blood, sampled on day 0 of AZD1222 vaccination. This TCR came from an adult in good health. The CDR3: CASSSPRPTGYNEQFF. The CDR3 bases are TGTGCCAGCAGCTCCCCCCGCCCCACGGGGTACAATGAGCAGTTCTTC. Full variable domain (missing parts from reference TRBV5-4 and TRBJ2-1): ETGVTQSPTHLIKTRGQQVTLRCSSQSGHNTVSWYQQALGQGPQFIFQYYREEENGRGNFPPRFSGLQFPNYSSELNVNALELDDSALYLCASSSPRPTGYNEQFFGPGTRLTVL.